This T cell receptor (beta chain) was captured in a study of regulatory T cells in long-lasting Graves disease (dated by TCRdb to the early 2020s). Background on the whole study: Antithyroid drugs had been taken for less than 3 months by newly diagnosed Graves' disease patients. Patients with persistent Graves' disease were compared with patients with newly diagnosed Graves' disease using TCR sequencing and RNA sequencing of peripheral blood. A total of around 35 samples underwent TCR sequencing, from about 13 patients with persistent Graves' disease and 20 patients with newly diagnosed Graves' disease. The study took place in China and was registered as a clinical trial.

The library was prepared using multiplex PCR. These reads were obtained on an Illumina HiSeq 4000. CDR3 regions were amplified by Arm-PCR with iRepertoire HTBI primers to construct TCR beta libraries. PCR products were gel purified before sequencing. The study's own analysis went as follows. Gene usage analysis of CDR3 amino acid clonotypes used the 62 TRBV and around 14 TRBJ segments found across samples. COPE and FqMerger were used to merge the filtered high-quality paired reads into contigs. BLAST was used to align contigs to IMGT TRBV, TRBD and TRBJ reference genes, with CDR3 defined following IMGT. Clonotypes above 0.1% frequency were classified as highly expanded clones. Shannon entropy was used to measure repertoire diversity, and the Gini coefficient was used to measure V-J evenness. Public clonotypes were defined as clonotypes shared by more than one individual. Starting from the raw public reads, TCRdb applied fastp trimming at Q25, assembled clones with MiXCR and retained in-frame beta chains. Every CDR3 protein is listed once, alongside the most common genes and DNA of its rows. V and J calls and clone size were set by TCRdb, not the authors. The sample table holds hundreds of thousands of distinct CDR3 sequences, of which 12% were seen once. The ten top clones hold about 8.3% of the sample.

This clonotype was recorded a few times. Its antigen specificity is not known. Nothing much larger sits one base from this clone, and base qualities are not available. Overall results and qualifications from the work: Peripheral blood alone was examined, since thyroid tissue, which constituted the primary lesion, could not be accessed. Sequencing and analysis were limited to the TCR beta chain. Compared with newly diagnosed patients, patients with persistent Graves' disease had lower TCR Shannon entropy and fewer highly expanded clones, which suggests clonal expansion. More public clonotypes were shared among persistent patients (under 3,000) than among newly diagnosed patients (roughly 1,000). As a limitation, the authors acknowledged that the small sample size may reduce accuracy.

The sample's time point label, in plain terms: newly diagnosed GD, antithyroid drugs for less than 3 months. For both TCR sequencing and RNA sequencing, RNA was extracted from PBMCs in TRIzol. The diagnosis of Graves' disease followed American Thyroid Association guidelines. Patients were recruited from an endocrinology department in Xi'an, China. From each patient, around 8.3 milliliters of peripheral blood was collected into an EDTA anticoagulant tube. PBMCs were isolated by Ficoll Paque Plus density gradient separation without further T cell sorting. RNA quality was checked with an Agilent 2100 Bioanalyzer and agarose gel, and concentration with a NanoDrop 2000. This sample was shared with a second study, whose subject was T cells in Graves' hyperthyroidism and ophthalmopathy. Per that second paper: Stable Graves' hyperthyroidism was defined as the absence of progression to ophthalmopathy over 18 months of follow-up. Hyperthyroidism patients were newly diagnosed, with disease duration under 2 months, and aged 18 to 65 years. Any patient with an uncontrolled infection, another autoimmune disease, pregnancy or lactation was excluded. Diagnoses relied on clinical symptoms, serum thyroxine and TRAb, thyroid ultrasound and orbital computed tomography. A first-round RT-PCR of the TCR CDR3 used the HTBI primer set with the Qiagen OneStep RT-PCR kit. Most expanded thyroid clonotypes (frequency above 0.001) were also detected in blood, suggesting blood repertoires may reflect thyroid immune responses. A model built on a 13 V-J signature distinguished ophthalmopathy from stable hyperthyroidism, reaching roughly 88% sensitivity and around 81% specificity in cross-validation and 80%/75% in testing. In validation, progression to ophthalmopathy was predicted by the model with nearly 71% sensitivity and approximately 78% specificity, a median of approximately 6.5 months before onset. To identify TCR V-J signatures that set the groups apart, the researchers used a discovery cohort of 90 to 100 patients, made up of 40 to 45 with Graves' ophthalmopathy and 55 to 65 with stable Graves' hyperthyroidism. An independent validation cohort of some 18 hyperthyroidism patients and approximately 15 patients who later progressed to ophthalmopathy tested prospective prediction of ophthalmopathy. The 100 or so discovery patients were randomly divided into training and test sets at a 7:3 ratio. Thyroid tissue and blood T-cell repertoires from several Graves' hyperthyroidism patients were also compared in the study. Once sampling was done, hyperthyroidism patients were given methimazole at a starting dose of 30 mg daily, whereas ophthalmopathy patients were given high-dose intravenous methylprednisolone. Libraries were constructed in a second round of multiplex PCR, after which size selection and purification were performed. Paired-end sequencing of the libraries was performed with 100 bp reads on an Illumina HiSeq2000. SOAPnuke was used to process the raw data, throwing out any read that contained adapters or uncalled bases, had a mean Phred below 15, or lacked an exact constant-primer or identifier match. COPE v1.2.5 was used to merge the high-quality paired reads, and each unique nucleotide sequence was defined as a clonotype. MiTCR v1.1 was used to align the clonotypes against IMGT TRBV, TRBD and TRBJ reference segments. The analysis included only V-J combinations with a frequency above 0.0001, which together covered roughly 99% of the repertoires. A TCS score was defined as the ratio of F50 (clonal expansion) to E x V (chaos), with BLOSUM62-based TCRdist applied between CDR3 peptides within each V-J. Welch's t-statistics and random forest reduced 450 to 600 V-J features to some 14, which were used in a naive Bayes classifier (R e1071). Sample size was not statistically predetermined, and investigators were not blinded to group allocation. TCR Vbeta CDR3 sequencing of some 140 peripheral blood samples (over 40 ophthalmopathy, over 70 hyperthyroidism and some 17 progressor patients) is reported in the paper.

This receptor was obtained from a young woman with Graves disease. Donor details come from another sample of the same person, matched by shared clones. The source material was peripheral blood mononuclear cells (PBMCs), sampled at new diagnosis, from a patient treated with antithyroid drugs.

The sequenced DNA: TGCGCCACCTGTCTAGCGGGAGGGGTCAATGAGCAGTTCTTC. The resulting protein is CATCLAGGVNEQFF. The chain is assembled from TRBV10-2 and TRBJ2-1; 12 nucleotides in the junction match TRBD2. In the germline V gene, CDR1 corresponds to WSHSY and CDR2 to SAAADI. The CDR3 numbers 14 residues from cysteine through phenylalanine. Of all the DNA, just the CDR3 is kept, 42 bases in frame from base 1. The germline V and J ends show losses of 10 bases and 6 bases respectively, and no gene match explains 7 bases of the junction.